The 2 T cell receptor beta chains below were found in one sample sequenced in a study of regulatory dendritic cells for organ transplantation. Only in-frame clones appear in the TCRdb table, and some are missing; sequencing was by immunoSEQ multiplex PCR. The repertoire includes some 40,000 clones, about 93% of them detected once, and over 0.09% sits in the top ten. The sample taken for sequencing was naive CD8+ T cells from blood. Described subset: CD45RA+ naive T cells. The source of these receptors is a human donor in good health.

Only one count was recorded for this clone. The genes are TRBV28 and TRBJ2-3, with a tentative D call TRBD2 (5 bases). Trimming removed 10 bases at V and 4 bases at J, with 12 bases between. Germline V gene data show CDR1 as MDHEN and CDR2 as SYDVKM. The CDR3 length is 12 residues. CDR3: CATQREPDTQYF. In nucleotides, the CDR3 is TGTGCCACCCAACGGGAACCAGATACGCAGTATTTT. The full variable domain, rest sourced from reference TRBV28 and TRBJ2-3, is DVKVTQSSRYLVKRTGEKVFLECVQDMDHENMFWYRQDPGLGLRLIYFSYDVKMKEKGDIPEGYSVSREKKERFSLILESASTNQTSMYLCATQREPDTQYFGPGTRLTVL.

This sequence joins TRBV5-4 and TRBJ2-2, with 8 nucleotides matching TRBD2. CDR3 length equals 15 residues. V trimming: 5 bases; J trimming: 4 bases; junction bases outside the gene matches: 7. Germline-derived CDR1 and CDR2 are SGHNT and YYREEE (reference sequence). CDR3 residues: CASRSSGSSTGELFF. The CDR3 DNA reads as TGTGCCAGCAGGTCGAGCGGGAGTTCCACCGGGGAGCTGTTTTTT.